The next 18 T cell receptor beta chains were all read from a single sample in a study of a mutant IDH1 vaccine in newly diagnosed glioma. The method was immunoSEQ multiplex PCR; TCRdb's version includes in-frame clones alone and lacks a portion of them. In the table there are about 56,000 clones, around 90% of which are singletons. Antigens of these TCRs are unknown. As to time point: week 5, during vaccination. The investigators gave 300 ug of mutant IDH1 20-mer peptide in each vaccine dose, together with topical imiquimod. Specimen: PBMCs, collected from a glioma patient whose treatment included an IDH1 peptide vaccine. All receptors come from a woman aged 40 to 50 with glioma.

This chain joins TRBV27 and TRBJ1-1; D gene ambiguous. Germline CDR1 MNHEY, CDR2 SMNVEV (reference sequence). This CDR3 comprises 13 residues. Deletions cut 1 base from V and 4 bases from J, with 7 bases between. CDR3 loop: CASSLFRGTEAFF. Here the CDR3 DNA reads TGTGCCAGCAGTTTATTCAGAGGCACTGAAGCTTTCTTT.

This rearrangement joins TRBV5-1 to TRBJ1-1, with D tentatively TRBD1 (5 bases). This CDR3 is built from 13 residues. Trimming pared 5 bases from V and 0 bases from J, leaving 8 bases between. Germline V gene sequence: CDR1 SGHRS, CDR2 YFSETQ. DNA of the CDR3: TGCGCCAGCAGTTTAGGGGTGAACACTGAAGCTTTCTTT. Translated, it gives CASSLGVNTEAFF.

The chain links TRBV11-2 to TRBJ1-6; a weak D match, TRBD1 (6 bases). Between the trimmed V and J ends, which lost 5 bases and 11 bases, there was a span of 19 bases. Germline-derived CDR1 and CDR2 are SGHAT and FQNNGV. This CDR3 region has 15 residues. The CDR3 coding sequence is TGTGCCAGCAGCCGCTTAGCGGGGGCGCAGGCACCCCTCCACTTT. The encoded protein is CASSRLAGAQAPLHF.

This sequence joins TRBV6-6 and TRBJ1-2, with 8 bases that match TRBD1. CDR3 length: 14 residues. CDR1 and CDR2 (germline): MNHNY, SVGAGI (reference sequence). V lost 5 bases to trimming and J lost 6 bases; unmatched junction nucleotides: 8. The CDR3 nucleotides read TGTGCCAGCAGTCACAGGACAGGGAAGGATGGCTACACCTTC. It codes for CASSHRTGKDGYTF.

V usage is TRBV6-5 and J usage is TRBJ1-2, with TRBD1 identical over 10 bases. V was pared by 0 bases and J by 4 bases, with 5 bases of the junction left unmatched. The length of the CDR3 is 16 residues. Per the germline V gene, CDR1 is MNHEY and CDR2 is SVGAGI. This chain's CDR3 is CASSYSRTGGAYGYTF. Here the CDR3 DNA reads TGTGCCAGCAGTTACTCAAGGACAGGGGGGGCCTATGGCTACACCTTC.

The V call is TRBV18, the J call TRBJ2-1; D gene uncertain. Trimming shortened V by 3 bases and J by 5 bases, and 5 bases separated the two germline ends. Germline CDR1 reads KGHSH; CDR2 reads LQKENI. This CDR3 has 12 amino acids. The DNA of the CDR3 is TGTGCCAGCTCACCTCAAAACAATGAGCAGTTCTTC. The encoded protein is CASSPQNNEQFF. The full variable domain, in which reference TRBV18 and TRBJ2-1 provide the parts outside the CDR3, is NAGVMQNPRHLVRRRGQEARLRCSPMKGHSHVYWYRQLPEEGLKFMVYLQKENIIDESGMPKERFSAEFPKEGPSILRIQQVVRGDSAAYFCASSPQNNEQFFGPGTRLTVL.

This chain connects TRBV7-9 to TRBJ2-7, with 9 bases lining up with TRBD2. Trimming removed 3 bases from V and 7 bases from J; junction bases left unmatched: 4. In germline, CDR1 is SEHNR, CDR2 FQNEAQ (reference sequence). The CDR3 runs to 13 residues. In DNA form, the CDR3 reads TGTGCCAGCAGCTTGGCGGGAGGGCCGGAGCAGTACTTC. This translates into CASSLAGGPEQYF.

The chain is built from TRBV5-8 and TRBJ1-3; a possible D gene is TRBD1 (6 bases). There are 15 residues in the CDR3. V was cut by 3 bases and J by 3 bases, with 13 bases left in between. CDR1 and CDR2 (germline): SGHTS, YDEGEE. The CDR3, as DNA: TGTGCCAGCAGCTCTCGCACAGGGAGTGGAAACACCATATATTTT. It specifies CASSSRTGSGNTIYF.

The chain carries TRBV19 and TRBJ2-7, with D unclear. Germline values: CDR1 LNHDA, CDR2 SQIVND (reference sequence). V was trimmed by 1 base and J by 0 bases, leaving 10 bases between them. The CDR3 has 15 residues. The CDR3 here is CASSIAGPSSYEQYF. In DNA form, the CDR3 reads TGTGCCAGTAGTATAGCCGGGCCTAGCTCCTACGAGCAGTACTTC.

The DNA of the CDR3 is TGCGCCAGCAGCCAAGCCGGAAGGGGGCCCTACGAGCAGTACTTC. As protein: CASSQAGRGPYEQYF. The chain recombines TRBV4-1 with TRBJ2-7; TRBD1 agrees at 7 bases. Germline lookup yields CDR1 MGHRA and CDR2 YSYEKL. J was trimmed by 2 bases and V by 1 base; bases with no gene match: 5. This CDR3 region has 15 residues.

This clone was counted only a few times. The gene calls are TRBV30 and TRBJ1-1; weak D call: TRBD1 (6 bases). CDR3 length: 13 amino acids. The V end lost 4 bases, the J end lost 10 bases, and 19 bases lay between the germline ends. In germline, CDR1 is GTSNPN, CDR2 SVGIG (reference sequence). CDR3 DNA: TGTGCCTGGATCCAAACGGGGGGGCGCAGAGCTTTCTTT. This translates into CAWIQTGGRRAFF.

CDR3 sequence reads: CATMGLPNTGELFF. For the CDR3, the DNA is TGTGCCACCATGGGATTACCGAACACCGGGGAGCTGTTTTTT. The V call is TRBV15, the J call TRBJ2-2, with no clear D. The CDR3 loop spans 14 amino acids. Germline V gene lookup returns CDR1 LNHNV and CDR2 YYDKDF (reference sequence). The V and J ends lost 7 bases and 0 bases respectively, with 9 bases between them.

CDR3 nucleotide sequence: TGCGCCAGCAGCTTGGCGGGGGTAGTGAATGAGCAGTACTTC. Protein sequence: CASSLAGVVNEQYF. The genes are TRBV5-1 and TRBJ2-7; D is possibly TRBD2 (6 bases). Trimming removed 0 bases at V and 7 bases at J, with 14 bases between. Germline CDR1 and CDR2: SGHRS and YFSETQ. CDR3 length equals 14 residues.

The rearrangement uses TRBV7-2 and TRBJ2-5; a possible D gene is TRBD1 (5 bases). The germline V gene encodes CDR1 SGHTA and CDR2 FQGNSA. V was clipped by 3 bases and J by 5 bases, with 7 bases between them. This CDR3 contains 12 residues. CDR3 DNA sequence: TGTGCCAGCAGCTTGGGGCTGGAGACCCAGTACTTC. This translates into CASSLGLETQYF.

J is TRBJ2-4 and V is TRBV6-1; TRBD1 aligns across 8 bases. The CDR3 has 17 residues. Germline lookup yields CDR1 MNHNS and CDR2 SASEGT. Germline trimming cut 6 bases from V and 0 bases from J; bases unmatched to any gene: 10. Written as DNA, the CDR3 is TGTGCCAGCAGGGAACAGGGGGGCGTACTAGCCAAAAACATTCAGTACTTC. This codes for CASREQGGVLAKNIQYF.

The chain joins TRBV30 to TRBJ1-3; no clear D gene. V was trimmed by 2 bases and J by 4 bases, leaving 12 bases between them. Germline V gene lookup returns CDR1 GTSNPN and CDR2 SVGIG (reference sequence). This CDR3 contains 14 residues. CDR3: CAWSTGKGGNTIYF. The DNA for the CDR3 is TGTGCCTGGAGTACCGGGAAAGGAGGAAACACCATATATTTT.

This chain links TRBV6-6 with TRBJ2-7, with D perhaps matching TRBD1 or TRBD2 (5 bases each). The CDR3 runs to 13 residues. Germline V gene lookup returns CDR1 MNHNY and CDR2 SVGAGI (reference sequence). V lost 4 bases, J lost 6 bases, and 13 bases lay in between. The CDR3 nucleotides read TGTGCCAGCAGTTTTCTGGGACGGCCCGAGCAGTACTTC. As protein: CASSFLGRPEQYF.

This clone was detected once. The chain carries TRBV5-4 and TRBJ2-2; D ambiguous. V dropped 6 bases and J dropped 7 bases, with 16 bases sitting between them. Germline values: CDR1 SGHNT, CDR2 YYREEE (reference sequence). The CDR3 sequence is 14 residues long. CDR3 coding DNA: TGTGCCAGCACCGACCGGACCAGGCGCGGGGAGCTGTTTTTT. As protein: CASTDRTRRGELFF. The entire variable domain, with the rest obtained from reference TRBV5-4 and TRBJ2-2, is as follows: ETGVTQSPTHLIKTRGQQVTLRCSSQSGHNTVSWYQQALGQGPQFIFQYYREEENGRGNFPPRFSGLQFPNYSSELNVNALELDDSALYLCASTDRTRRGELFFGEGSRLTVL.